The entry below gives a single T cell receptor (beta chain) sequence along with its context. The antigen remains undetermined. TCRalpha and TCRbeta libraries used 5'RACE with constant-segment primers and UMIs. MiXCR, run by TCRdb on the 5' RACE reads, gives a single entry per CDR3 protein. This sample carries roughly 400,000 distinct CDR3 sequences, roughly 17% of them seen once, and the ten largest clones take 20% to 25%. The sample is drawn from a study of T-cell memory formation after mild COVID-19. CDR3 length: 12 amino acids. The germline CDR1 and CDR2 sequences are LGHNA and YSLEER. Trimming took 4 bases from V and 7 from J, leaving 10 bases between them. Findings and caveats of the study: Clones which contracted sat mainly in CM and EM if CD4+, and in EMRA if CD8+. Second-wave clones reaching peak frequency on day 37 lacked confirmed SARS-CoV-2 specificity.

The sample comprised PBMCs or a T cell subset sorted from them (not recorded which). The rearrangement joins TRBV4-3 to TRBJ1-1; D unresolved. This TCR derives from a man aged 18 to 30 who had mild COVID-19 (a few samples of this study predate the infection). Cell type and time point are not known. CDR3 sequence: CASSLSSGEAFF. DNA of the CDR3: TGCGCCAGCAGCCTCAGTAGTGGTGAAGCTTTCTTT.